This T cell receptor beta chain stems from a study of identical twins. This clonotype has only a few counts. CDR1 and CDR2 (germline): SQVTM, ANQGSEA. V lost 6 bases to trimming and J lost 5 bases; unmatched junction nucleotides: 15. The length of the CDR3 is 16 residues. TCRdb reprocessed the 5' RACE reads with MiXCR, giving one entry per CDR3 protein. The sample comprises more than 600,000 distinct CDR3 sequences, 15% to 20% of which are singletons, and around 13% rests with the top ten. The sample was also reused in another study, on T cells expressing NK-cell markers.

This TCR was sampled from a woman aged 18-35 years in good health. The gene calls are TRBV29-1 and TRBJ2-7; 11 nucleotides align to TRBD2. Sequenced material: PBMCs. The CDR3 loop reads CSVGGGSSGGTDEQYF. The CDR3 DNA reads TGCAGCGTGGGCGGAGGGTCTAGCGGGGGGACAGACGAGCAGTACTTC.